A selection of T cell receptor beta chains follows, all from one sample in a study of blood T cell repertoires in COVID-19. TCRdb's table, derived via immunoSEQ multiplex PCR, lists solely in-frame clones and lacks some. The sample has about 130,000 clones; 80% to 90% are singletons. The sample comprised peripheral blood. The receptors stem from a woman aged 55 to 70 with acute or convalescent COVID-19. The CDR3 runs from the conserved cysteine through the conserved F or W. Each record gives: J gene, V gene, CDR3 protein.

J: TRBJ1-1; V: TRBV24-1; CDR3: CATSATGASGTEAFF
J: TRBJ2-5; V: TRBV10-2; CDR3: CASRGLAGAETQYF
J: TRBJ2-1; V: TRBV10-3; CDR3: CATNWEGPYNEQFF
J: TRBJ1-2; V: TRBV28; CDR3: CASSLGTAYGYTF
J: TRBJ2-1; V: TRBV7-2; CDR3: CASSSTGTRAPGEQFF
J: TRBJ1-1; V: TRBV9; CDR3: CASRGDLGGRGMNTEAFF
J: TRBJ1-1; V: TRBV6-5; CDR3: CASSYSTPGHEAFF
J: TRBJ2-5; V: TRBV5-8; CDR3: CASSAWGGKETQYF
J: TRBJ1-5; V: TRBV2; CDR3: CARLNQPQHF
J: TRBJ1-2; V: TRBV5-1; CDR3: CASSLTSNYGYTF
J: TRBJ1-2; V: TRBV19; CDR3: CASSPYGGGANYGYTF